These T cell receptor beta chains were read from a single sample in a study of blood T cell repertoires in COVID-19. TCRdb keeps only in-frame clones here, not all; method: immunoSEQ multiplex PCR. The sample carries fewer than 250,000 clones, around nine tenths recorded once. Sequences were obtained from peripheral blood. The receptors were sampled from a man aged 55-75 years with acute or convalescent COVID-19. The CDR3 runs from the conserved cysteine through the conserved F or W. D genes are given only for firm matches. Expanded clones get a size class; other rows say once, few or many, or leave the size out.

abundance	d_gene	v_gene	j_gene	CDR3aa	CDR3nt
few	-	TRBV5-1	TRBJ2-5	CASSLKQGMGQETQYF	TGCGCCAGCAGCTTGAAACAGGGAATGGGGCAAGAGACCCAGTACTTC
few	-	TRBV7-2	TRBJ2-7	CASSPAFEQYF	TGTGCCAGCAGCCCAGCGTTCGAGCAGTACTTC
-	TRBD1	TRBV5-1	TRBJ1-1	CASSLRDRAEAFF	TGCGCCAGCAGCTTGCGGGACAGGGCTGAAGCTTTCTTT
-	TRBD1	TRBV5-4	TRBJ2-2	CASSLHQGAAGELFF	TGTGCCAGCAGCTTGCACCAGGGGGCGGCCGGGGAGCTGTTTTTT
-	-	TRBV28	TRBJ2-3	CASSGNPGTDTQYF	TGTGCCAGCAGTGGCAACCCCGGCACAGATACGCAGTATTTT
once	TRBD2	TRBV4-1	TRBJ2-2	CASSQGQRGSTGELFF	TGCGCCAGCAGCCAAGGCCAGCGGGGGAGCACCGGGGAGCTGTTTTTT
-	-	TRBV19	TRBJ2-1	CASSIRKGHNEQFF	TGTGCCAGTAGTATTAGGAAGGGGCACAATGAGCAGTTCTTC
-	TRBD1	TRBV28	TRBJ1-5	CASSLGQGAGAQHF	TGTGCCAGCAGTTTGGGGCAGGGGGCAGGGGCCCAGCATTTT
-	-	TRBV27	TRBJ2-5	CASSFAGHSQETQYF	TGTGCCAGCAGTTTTGCAGGCCACTCACAAGAGACCCAGTACTTC
-	TRBD2	TRBV5-1	TRBJ2-5	CASSLGAGRETQYF	TGCGCCAGCAGCTTGGGAGCGGGGAGGGAGACCCAGTACTTC
-	-	TRBV28	TRBJ2-1	CAMTTSQGSEQFF	TGTGCCATGACAACCTCTCAGGGGAGTGAGCAGTTCTTC
-	TRBD2	TRBV6-2/TRBV6-3	TRBJ2-2	CASSGPGLAAGELFF	TGTGCCAGCAGTGGCCCGGGACTAGCAGCCGGGGAGCTGTTTTTT
-	TRBD1	TRBV5-4	TRBJ1-2	CASSWGDRRRITNYGYTF	TGTGCCAGCAGTTGGGGGGACAGGAGAAGAATAACTAACTATGGCTACACCTTC
once	-	TRBV4-3	TRBJ2-7	CASSQDSRGPEQYF	TGCGCCAGCAGCCAAGATAGTCGGGGTCCCGAGCAGTACTTC
-	-	TRBV28	TRBJ2-4	CASSLGQYIQYF	TGTGCCAGCAGCCTGGGACAATACATTCAGTACTTC
-	-	TRBV27	TRBJ2-1	CASSVAQWQGYNEQFF	TGTGCCAGCAGTGTGGCCCAGTGGCAGGGGTACAATGAGCAGTTCTTC
-	-	TRBV5-4	TRBJ2-2	CASSLALTGELFF	TGTGCCAGCAGCTTGGCTCTTACCGGGGAGCTGTTTTTT
-	-	TRBV13	TRBJ1-4	CASSLEGAGEKLFF	TGTGCCAGCAGCTTAGAAGGGGCAGGTGAAAAACTGTTTTTT
-	-	TRBV14	TRBJ2-7	CASSRLEDSYEQYF	TGTGCCAGCAGCCGACTCGAGGATTCCTACGAGCAGTACTTC
-	TRBD1	TRBV10-3	TRBJ1-2	CAIETGQGFGYTF	TGTGCCATAGAAACGGGACAGGGTTTTGGCTACACCTTC
-	-	TRBV28	TRBJ1-1	CATAGGALNTEAFF	TGTGCCACGGCAGGTGGGGCTCTGAACACTGAAGCTTTCTTT
-	-	TRBV29-1	TRBJ1-1	CSVEGGGTEAFF	TGCAGCGTTGAAGGGGGGGGCACTGAAGCTTTCTTT
-	TRBD2	TRBV6-2/TRBV6-3	TRBJ2-5	CASSGTSNVQETQYF	TGTGCCAGCAGTGGGACTAGCAATGTCCAAGAGACCCAGTACTTC
-	-	TRBV6-5	TRBJ1-1	CASSKGNGAFF	TGTGCCAGCAGCAAGGGGAATGGAGCTTTCTTT
-	TRBD1	TRBV7-3	TRBJ2-3	CASSPRGDTQYF	TGTGCCAGCAGCCCCAGGGGGGATACGCAGTATTTT
-	-	TRBV12-5	TRBJ1-2	CASGLQGGYTF	TGTGCTAGTGGTTTGCAGGGTGGCTACACCTTC
-	-	TRBV5-6	TRBJ2-7	CASSRNLGYEQYF	TGTGCCAGCAGCCGTAATCTAGGCTACGAGCAGTACTTC
once	TRBD1	TRBV6-5	TRBJ1-5	CASSYSGQGNQPQHF	TGTGCCAGCAGTTACTCGGGACAGGGTAATCAGCCCCAGCATTTT
-	-	TRBV7-2	TRBJ2-1	CASSSDRNSYNEQFF	TGTGCCAGCAGCTCAGACAGGAACTCCTACAATGAGCAGTTCTTC
-	TRBD1	TRBV2	TRBJ2-3	CAGGTGGGGADTQYF	TGTGCCGGAGGTACAGGGGGAGGAGGCGCAGATACGCAGTATTTT
-	-	TRBV27	TRBJ2-3	CASSFVRTDTQYF	TGTGCCAGCAGTTTCGTCAGGACAGATACGCAGTATTTT
-	-	TRBV10-2	TRBJ2-7	CAAQAREGGPYEQYF	TGCGCCGCCCAGGCGAGGGAGGGGGGTCCCTACGAGCAGTACTTC
-	TRBD1	TRBV6-5	TRBJ1-1	CASRRDREGNTEAFF	TGTGCCAGCAGGCGGGACAGGGAGGGGAACACTGAAGCTTTCTTT
-	TRBD1	TRBV11-3	TRBJ2-7	CASSPGTGPYEQYF	TGTGCCAGCAGCCCCGGGACAGGCCCTTACGAGCAGTACTTC
-	-	TRBV19	TRBJ1-2	CASSIVGPNYGYTF	TGTGCCAGTAGTATAGTGGGGCCCAACTATGGCTACACCTTC
-	-	TRBV5-4	TRBJ1-6	CASSLAGRGYSPLHF	TGTGCCAGCAGCTTGGCTGGCAGGGGATATTCACCCCTCCACTTT
few	TRBD2	TRBV10-1	TRBJ2-3	CASTPGGGGANSSTDTQYF	TGCGCCAGCACCCCGGGGGGCGGGGGGGCCAATTCTAGCACAGATACGCAGTATTTT
-	-	TRBV4-1	TRBJ1-4	CASSQDAPTATNEKLFF	TGCGCCAGCAGCCAAGACGCCCCGACTGCGACTAATGAAAAACTGTTTTTT
few	TRBD1	TRBV18	TRBJ1-3	CASSGTGLSGNTIYF	TGTGCCAGCTCAGGGACAGGGCTCTCTGGAAACACCATATATTTT
once	-	TRBV15	TRBJ1-1	CATSRERQGLSSAFF	TGTGCCACCAGCAGAGAAAGGCAGGGGCTCTCATCGGCTTTCTTT
few	TRBD1	TRBV3-1/TRBV3-2	TRBJ1-3	CASTTTGVGNTIYF	TGTGCCAGCACCACGACAGGGGTCGGAAACACCATATATTTT
-	-	TRBV20-1	TRBJ2-5	CSALGETQYF	TGCAGTGCCCTCGGGGAGACCCAGTACTTC
-	-	TRBV19	TRBJ1-2	CASSIVGPTYGYTF	TGTGCCAGTAGTATAGTTGGGCCGACCTATGGCTACACCTTC
-	-	TRBV19	TRBJ2-3	CASSDTGGRGDTQYF	TGTGCCAGTAGTGATACGGGGGGCCGGGGAGATACGCAGTATTTT
-	TRBD1	TRBV5-1	TRBJ1-2	CASRGTGDGYTF	TGCGCCAGCAGGGGGACAGGAGATGGCTACACCTTC
once	-	TRBV4-2	TRBJ2-2	CASSQDWQGTGTGELFF	TGTGCCAGCAGCCAAGATTGGCAGGGAACAGGGACCGGGGAGCTGTTTTTT
once	-	TRBV14	TRBJ2-2	CASSQHLALGPDETGELFF	TGTGCCAGCAGCCAACACCTTGCGTTGGGGCCGGATGAGACCGGGGAGCTGTTTTTT
-	-	TRBV29-1	TRBJ1-3	CSAPGDNSGNTIYF	TGCAGCGCCCCGGGGGATAACTCTGGAAACACCATATATTTT
-	TRBD1	TRBV19	TRBJ2-2	CASSIAGTGANTGELFF	TGTGCCAGTAGTATAGCCGGGACAGGGGCGAACACCGGGGAGCTGTTTTTT
-	TRBD2	TRBV9	TRBJ2-7	CASSVDVAGGLLGEQYF	TGTGCCAGCAGCGTAGACGTAGCGGGGGGGCTCTTGGGCGAGCAGTACTTC
few	-	TRBV20-1	TRBJ1-3	CSASVQGRNTIYF	TGCAGTGCTAGTGTACAGGGTAGAAACACCATATATTTT
-	TRBD2	TRBV5-4	TRBJ2-1	CASSFETAGAFNEQFF	TGTGCCAGCAGCTTTGAAACAGCGGGGGCTTTCAATGAGCAGTTCTTC
-	-	TRBV19	TRBJ1-1	CASKGGAAGATLNTEAFF	TGTGCCAGTAAGGGCGGGGCAGCCGGAGCCACTTTGAACACTGAAGCTTTCTTT